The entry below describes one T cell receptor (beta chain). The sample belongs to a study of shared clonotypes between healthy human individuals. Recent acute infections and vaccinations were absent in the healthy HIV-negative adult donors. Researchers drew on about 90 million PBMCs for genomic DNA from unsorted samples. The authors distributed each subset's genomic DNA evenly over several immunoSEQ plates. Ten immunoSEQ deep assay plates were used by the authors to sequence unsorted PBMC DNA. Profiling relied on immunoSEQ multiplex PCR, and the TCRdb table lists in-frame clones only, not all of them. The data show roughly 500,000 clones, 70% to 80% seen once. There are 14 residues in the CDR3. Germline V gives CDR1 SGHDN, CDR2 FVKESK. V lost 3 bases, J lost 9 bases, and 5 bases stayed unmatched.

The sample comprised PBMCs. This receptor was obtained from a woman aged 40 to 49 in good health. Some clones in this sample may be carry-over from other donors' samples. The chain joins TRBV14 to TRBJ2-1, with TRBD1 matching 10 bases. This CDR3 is CASSQLGQGGEQFF. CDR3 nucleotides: TGTGCCAGCAGCCAGCTTGGACAGGGGGGTGAGCAGTTCTTC.